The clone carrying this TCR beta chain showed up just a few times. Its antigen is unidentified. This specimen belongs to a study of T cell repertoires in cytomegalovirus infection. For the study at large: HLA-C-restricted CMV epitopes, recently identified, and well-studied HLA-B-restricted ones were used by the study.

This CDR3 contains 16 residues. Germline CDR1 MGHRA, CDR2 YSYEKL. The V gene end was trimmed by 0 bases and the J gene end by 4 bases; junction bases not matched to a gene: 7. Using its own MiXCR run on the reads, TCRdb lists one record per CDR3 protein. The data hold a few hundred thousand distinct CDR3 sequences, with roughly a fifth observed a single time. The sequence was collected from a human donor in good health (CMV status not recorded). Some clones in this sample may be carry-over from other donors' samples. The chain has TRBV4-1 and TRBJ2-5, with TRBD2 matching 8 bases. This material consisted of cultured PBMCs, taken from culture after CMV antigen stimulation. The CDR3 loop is CASSQDDSGKGETQYF. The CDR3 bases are TGCGCCAGCAGCCAAGATGATAGCGGGAAAGGAGAGACCCAGTACTTC.